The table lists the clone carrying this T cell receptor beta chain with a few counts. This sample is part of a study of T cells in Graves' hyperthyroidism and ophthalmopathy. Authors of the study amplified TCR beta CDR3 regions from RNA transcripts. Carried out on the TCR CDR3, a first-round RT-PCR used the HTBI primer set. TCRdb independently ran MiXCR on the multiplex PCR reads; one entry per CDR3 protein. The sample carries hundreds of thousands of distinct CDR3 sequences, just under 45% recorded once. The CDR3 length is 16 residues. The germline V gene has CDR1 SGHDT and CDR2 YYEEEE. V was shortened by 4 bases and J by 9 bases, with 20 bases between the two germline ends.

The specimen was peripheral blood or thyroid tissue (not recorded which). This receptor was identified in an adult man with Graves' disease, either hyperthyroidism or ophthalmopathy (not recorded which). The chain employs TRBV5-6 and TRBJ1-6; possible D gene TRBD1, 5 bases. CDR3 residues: CASSEGTFSILSPLHF. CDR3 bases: TGTGCCAGCAGCGAAGGGACTTTTAGTATCCTTTCACCCCTCCACTTT.